The T cell receptor beta chain under discussion was sequenced for a study of blood T cell repertoires in COVID-19. Study-wide context: T cells, B-cell-depleted T cells, or PBMCs provided the cDNA or gDNA that served as material.

The germline CDR1 and CDR2 sequences are KGHDR and SFDVKD. V lost 7 bases and J lost 3; bases outside the gene matches: 8. The CDR3 contains 15 residues. In the original analysis: Reference gene primer amplification in the assay estimated nucleated cell counts. Sequencing was performed with immunoSEQ multiplex PCR; in TCRdb, only in-frame clones are kept and a portion is missing. D and trimming were read from the DNA, whereas the V and J calls and clone size are those reported in that table. The table shows approximately 160,000 clones, with under 80% occurring only once. Sequenced: peripheral blood. The clonotype comes from a man between 65 and 85 years old with acute or convalescent COVID-19. The chain carries TRBV24-1 and TRBJ2-1, with 7 bases lining up with TRBD1. CDR3 residues: CATSPGTVGYNEQFF. In DNA, the CDR3 is TGTGCCACCAGCCCCGGGACAGTAGGCTACAATGAGCAGTTCTTC.